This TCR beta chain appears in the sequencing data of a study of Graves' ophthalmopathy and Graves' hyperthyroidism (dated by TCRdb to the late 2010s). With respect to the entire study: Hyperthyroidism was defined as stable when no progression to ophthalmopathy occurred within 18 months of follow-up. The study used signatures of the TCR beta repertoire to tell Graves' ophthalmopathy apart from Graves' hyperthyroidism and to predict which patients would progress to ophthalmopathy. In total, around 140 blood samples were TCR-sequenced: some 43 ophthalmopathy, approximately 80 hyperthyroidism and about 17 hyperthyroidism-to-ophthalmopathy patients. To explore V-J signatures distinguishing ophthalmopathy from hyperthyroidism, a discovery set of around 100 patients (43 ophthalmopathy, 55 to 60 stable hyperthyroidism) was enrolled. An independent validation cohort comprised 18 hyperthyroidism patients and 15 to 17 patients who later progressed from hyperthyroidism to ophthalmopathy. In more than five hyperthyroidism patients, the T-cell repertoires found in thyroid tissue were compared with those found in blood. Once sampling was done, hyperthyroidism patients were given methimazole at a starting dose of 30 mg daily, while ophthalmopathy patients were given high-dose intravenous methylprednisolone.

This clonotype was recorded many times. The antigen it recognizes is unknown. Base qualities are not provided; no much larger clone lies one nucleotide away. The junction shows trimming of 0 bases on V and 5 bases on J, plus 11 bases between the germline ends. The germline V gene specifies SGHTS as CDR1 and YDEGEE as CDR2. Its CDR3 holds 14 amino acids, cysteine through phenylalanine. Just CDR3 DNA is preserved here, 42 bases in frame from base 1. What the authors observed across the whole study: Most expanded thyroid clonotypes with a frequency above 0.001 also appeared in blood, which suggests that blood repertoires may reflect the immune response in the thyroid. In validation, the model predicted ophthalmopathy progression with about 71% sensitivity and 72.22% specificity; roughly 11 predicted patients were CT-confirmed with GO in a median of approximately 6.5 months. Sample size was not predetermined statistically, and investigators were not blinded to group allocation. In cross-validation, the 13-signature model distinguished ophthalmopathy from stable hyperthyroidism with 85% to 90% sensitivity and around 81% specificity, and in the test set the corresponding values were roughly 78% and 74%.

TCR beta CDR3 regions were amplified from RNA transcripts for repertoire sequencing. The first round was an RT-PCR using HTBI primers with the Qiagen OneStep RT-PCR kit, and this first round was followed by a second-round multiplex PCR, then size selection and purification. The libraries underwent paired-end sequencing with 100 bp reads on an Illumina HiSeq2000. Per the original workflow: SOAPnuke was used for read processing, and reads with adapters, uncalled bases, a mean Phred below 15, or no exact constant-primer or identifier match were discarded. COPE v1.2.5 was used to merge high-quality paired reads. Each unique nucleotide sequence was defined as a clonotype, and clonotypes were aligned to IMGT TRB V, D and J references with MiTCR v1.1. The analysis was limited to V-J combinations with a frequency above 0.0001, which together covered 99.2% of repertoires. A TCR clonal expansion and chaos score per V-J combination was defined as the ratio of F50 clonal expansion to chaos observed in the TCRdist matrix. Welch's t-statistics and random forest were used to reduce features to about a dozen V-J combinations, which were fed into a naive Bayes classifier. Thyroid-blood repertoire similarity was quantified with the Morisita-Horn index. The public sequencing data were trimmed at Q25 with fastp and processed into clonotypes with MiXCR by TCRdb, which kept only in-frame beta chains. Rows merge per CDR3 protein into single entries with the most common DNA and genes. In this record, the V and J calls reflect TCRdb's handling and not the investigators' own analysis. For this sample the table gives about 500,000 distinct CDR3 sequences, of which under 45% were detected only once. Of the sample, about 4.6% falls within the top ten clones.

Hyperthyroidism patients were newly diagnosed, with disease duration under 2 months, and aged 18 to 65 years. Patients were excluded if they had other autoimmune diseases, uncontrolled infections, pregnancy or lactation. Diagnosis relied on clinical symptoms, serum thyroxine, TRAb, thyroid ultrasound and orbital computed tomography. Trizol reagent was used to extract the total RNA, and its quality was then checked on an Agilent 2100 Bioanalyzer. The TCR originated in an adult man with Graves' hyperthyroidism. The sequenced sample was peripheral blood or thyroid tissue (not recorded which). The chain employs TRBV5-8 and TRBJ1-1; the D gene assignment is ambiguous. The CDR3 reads CASSLAGMGTEAFF. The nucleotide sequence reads TGTGCCAGCAGCTTGGCTGGGATGGGAACTGAAGCTTTCTTT.